These 9 T cell receptor beta chains were all obtained from the same sample, sequenced in a study of beta chain features in type 1 diabetes. Expressed TCRB transcripts were sequenced, since all the RNA that had been isolated was reverse transcribed. Method: immunoSEQ multiplex PCR; TCRdb's copy keeps in-frame clones and lacks some. The sample has about 650,000 clones, around 12% seen once; the top ten hold around 0.12%. Whole-study findings and limits: Among patients with Type 1 diabetes, TCRB CDR3s were moderately but significantly shorter in every one of the four CD4+ subsets.

The antigens of these receptors remain unknown. Sequences were obtained from naive CD4+ T cells from blood. Receptors originate from a young man with type 1 diabetes.

This clone was counted a few times. The chain has TRBV11-3 and TRBJ2-5; D is ambiguous. The CDR3 is 14 residues long. The germline V gene has CDR1 SGHNT and CDR2 YENEEA. V gave up 1 base and J gave up 0 bases, with 6 bases separating them. Here the CDR3 reads CASSLGSYQETQYF. The CDR3 nucleotides are TGTGCCAGCAGCTTAGGGAGCTACCAAGAGACCCAGTACTTC.

This clone turned up a few times. The chain carries TRBV10-3 and TRBJ2-3; 9 positions agree with TRBD1. This CDR3 has 17 residues. Germline CDR1 and CDR2: ENHRY and SYGVKD. The V gene end was trimmed by 3 bases and the J gene end by 1 base; junction bases not matched to a gene: 8. The CDR3 reads CAISDRDRVGGTDTQYF. The CDR3 DNA sequence: TGTGCCATCAGTGACAGGGACAGGGTCGGTGGCACAGATACGCAGTATTTT.

The rearrangement uses TRBV4-2 and TRBJ1-5; tentatively, D is TRBD1 (5 bases). This CDR3 contains 16 residues. The V gene lost 0 bases and the J gene lost 2 bases, with 11 bases spanning the gap. The germline gives CDR1 LGHNA, CDR2 YNFKEQ. CDR3 coding DNA: TGTGCCAGCAGCCAAGAGGCAGGGCGGGGCAATCAGCCCCAGCATTTT. This codes for CASSQEAGRGNQPQHF.

This clone was picked up a small number of times. The CDR3 DNA follows: TGCGCCAGCAGCCCGGGCGTCCCCGGGGAGCTGTTTTTT. The encoded protein is CASSPGVPGELFF. The chain links TRBV5-1 to TRBJ2-2; D is unclear. This CDR3 region has 13 residues. Germline V gives CDR1 SGHRS, CDR2 YFSETQ. V was shortened by 4 bases and J by 6 bases, with 10 bases between the two germline ends.

The rearrangement uses TRBV15 and TRBJ1-1; D not resolved. The CDR3 extends over 14 amino acids. The ends were cut back, 0 bases at V and 11 bases at J, with 16 bases in the middle. The V gene's germline CDR1 is LNHNV and CDR2 YYDKDF (reference sequence). The CDR3 nucleotides are TGTGCCACCAGCAGAGATTTATTAGCAGGCGGGGCTTTCTTT. Its protein is CATSRDLLAGGAFF.

V gene TRBV25-1 combines with J gene TRBJ1-1, with a weak D call TRBD1 (5 bases). Germline CDR1 MGHDK, CDR2 SYGVNS. The CDR3 has 15 amino acids. V was cut by 1 base and J by 1 base, with 10 bases left in between. Here the CDR3 reads CASSEWVGENTEAFF. The CDR3, as DNA: TGTGCCAGCAGTGAATGGGTGGGGGAGAACACTGAAGCTTTCTTT.

This clone has just a few counts. The chain combines TRBV7-2 with TRBJ2-7, with 11 bases aligning to TRBD2. The CDR3 is made up of 18 amino acids. Trimming at V came to 2 bases and at J to 0 bases, leaving 9 bases not matched to a gene. Germline V gives CDR1 SGHTA, CDR2 FQGNSA. In DNA, the CDR3 is TGTGCCAGCAGCTTATCAGCTAGCGGGGGGTCACACTCCTACGAGCAGTACTTC. Translation: CASSLSASGGSHSYEQYF.

The chain uses TRBV7-2 and TRBJ2-7; a possible D gene is TRBD2 (5 bases). CDR3 length equals 16 residues. CDR1 is SGHTA, CDR2 FQGNSA, per germline. The V gene lost 1 base and the J gene lost 3 bases, with 16 bases spanning the gap. The CDR3 loop is CASSLEVPSDFYEQYF. The CDR3 region has the DNA TGTGCCAGCAGCTTAGAGGTCCCCTCGGACTTCTACGAGCAGTACTTC.

The V gene is TRBV9, the J gene TRBJ1-2; 8 bases line up with TRBD1. The CDR3 is 15 residues long. The germline V gene has CDR1 SGDLS and CDR2 YYNGEE. V lost 4 bases, J lost 5 bases, and 10 bases stayed unmatched. Here the CDR3 DNA reads TGTGCCAGCAGCTCCAGAACAGGGGGGAATTATGGCTACACCTTC. Encoded protein: CASSSRTGGNYGYTF. The variable domain in full, with the rest retrieved from reference TRBV9 and TRBJ1-2, is DSGVTQTPKHLITATGQRVTLRCSPRSGDLSVYWYQQSLDQGLQFLIQYYNGEERAKGNILERFSAQQFPDLHSELNLSSLELGDSALYFCASSSRTGGNYGYTFGSGTRLTVV.